Listed below are T cell receptor beta chains from one sample, sequenced in a study of T cell responses to AZD1222 COVID-19 vaccine. Sequencing was performed with immunoSEQ multiplex PCR; in TCRdb, only in-frame clones are kept and a portion is missing. The sample contains about 180,000 clones, 94% of which appear only once. The sequenced sample was peripheral blood, obtained 28 days after the second AZD1222 dose. Receptors were obtained from an adult who received the AZD1222 COVID-19 vaccine. The CDR3 runs from the conserved cysteine through the conserved F or W. The D gene is left open where the match is weak. Clone size is stated in some rows and not others, as once, few, many or a class when expanded.

D,size,J,V,CDR3,DNA
NA,NA,TRBJ1-2,TRBV19,CASTTINYGYTF,TGTGCCAGTACCACCATAAACTATGGCTACACCTTC
NA,NA,TRBJ1-1,TRBV3-1/TRBV3-2,CASSRNTEHPGTEAFF,TGTGCCAGCAGCCGGAATACTGAGCACCCCGGCACTGAAGCTTTCTTT
NA,NA,TRBJ1-1,TRBV7-9,CASGHPDLGLNTEAFF,TGTGCCAGCGGCCATCCCGATCTAGGGTTGAACACTGAAGCTTTCTTT
NA,NA,TRBJ2-5,TRBV7-2,CASSLLGLSEETQYF,TGTGCCAGCAGCTTACTCGGTCTTTCTGAAGAGACCCAGTACTTC
NA,NA,TRBJ1-4,TRBV5-8,CASSLGVLATNEKLFF,TGTGCCAGCAGCTTGGGGGTTTTAGCAACTAATGAAAAACTGTTTTTT
TRBD1,few,TRBJ1-6,TRBV27,CASSFSAGTGISPLHF,TGTGCCAGCAGTTTCTCTGCCGGGACAGGAATTTCACCCCTCCACTTT
NA,NA,TRBJ2-1,TRBV7-7,CASSLPFLDRGGPNEQFF,TGTGCCAGCAGCTTACCTTTCCTTGACAGGGGAGGGCCCAATGAGCAGTTCTTC
NA,NA,TRBJ1-4,TRBV7-2,CASSPRKGNEKLFF,TGTGCCAGCAGCCCTCGAAAGGGAAATGAAAAACTGTTTTTT
TRBD1,once,TRBJ1-6,TRBV4-2,CASSHTGTGDSPLHF,TGTGCCAGCAGCCATACCGGGACAGGGGATTCACCCCTCCACTTT
NA,NA,TRBJ2-3,TRBV6-5,CASRRRFADTQYF,TGTGCCAGCAGGCGCAGGTTCGCAGATACGCAGTATTTT
NA,NA,TRBJ2-2,TRBV27,CASSPDRRGTGELFF,TGTGCCAGCAGTCCGGACAGACGAGGAACCGGGGAGCTGTTTTTT